A single sample is the source of the 10 T cell receptor beta chains below, sequenced in a study of tumor-infiltrating lymphocytes in localized non-small cell lung cancer. The repertoire was sequenced with immunoSEQ multiplex PCR; TCRdb's copy has only in-frame clones and lacks some. This sample has about 16,000 clones, with roughly 69% found just once. Sequenced: lung tumor tissue. The receptors originated from a human donor with non-small cell lung cancer.

The rearrangement joins TRBV5-4 to TRBJ2-1, with a weak D call TRBD2 (6 bases). CDR1 SGHNT and CDR2 YYREEE come from the germline V gene (reference sequence). Trimming took 0 bases from V and 0 from J, leaving 10 bases between them. This CDR3 has 16 residues. The CDR3: CASSLDGGNSYNEQFF. The CDR3 coding sequence is TGTGCCAGCAGCTTGGACGGGGGAAACTCCTACAATGAGCAGTTCTTC.

The chain combines TRBV9 with TRBJ2-5; 14 bases fit TRBD2. This CDR3 region has 18 residues. V trimming: 2 bases; J trimming: 1 base; junction bases outside the gene matches: 7. Germline V gives CDR1 SGDLS, CDR2 YYNGEE. The chain's CDR3 is CASSVGTSGGAAQETQYF. CDR3 nucleotide sequence: TGTGCCAGCAGCGTCGGGACTAGCGGGGGTGCCGCCCAAGAGACCCAGTACTTC.

This clone was seen once. The chain couples TRBV7-2 to TRBJ2-7, with D possibly TRBD1 on 6 matching bases. The CDR3 spans 13 residues. Germline V lookup: CDR1 SGHTA, CDR2 FQGNSA. The V gene lost 5 bases and the J gene lost 5 bases, with 13 bases spanning the gap. CDR3 coding DNA: TGTGCCAGCAGCAGAAACAGGGTCAACGAGCAGTACTTC. Residues: CASSRNRVNEQYF.

This sequence joins TRBV6-1 and TRBJ1-2, with 8 positions matching TRBD1. CDR1 and CDR2 from the germline V gene are MNHNS and SASEGT. The CDR3 is made up of 17 amino acids. The J segment lost 0 bases and the V segment lost 1 base, leaving 7 bases of the junction unmatched. This chain's CDR3 is CASSEGTGITSNYGYTF. The CDR3 DNA sequence: TGTGCCAGCAGTGAAGGGACAGGGATTACTTCTAACTATGGCTACACCTTC.

The rearrangement uses TRBV7-3 and TRBJ2-5, with 8 bases aligning to TRBD2. Germline V CDR1 and CDR2: SGHTA, FQGTGA. V was clipped by 2 bases and J by 1 base; unmatched bases: 0. The CDR3 is 14 amino acids. This CDR3 reads CASSLAGGQETQYF. In DNA form, the CDR3 reads TGTGCCAGCAGCTTAGCGGGGGGCCAAGAGACCCAGTACTTC. Based on the CDR3 plus reference TRBV7-3 and TRBJ2-5, the full variable domain is GAGVSQTPSNKVTEKGKYVELRCDPISGHTALYWYRQSLGQGPEFLIYFQGTGAADDSGLPNDRFFAVRPEGSVSTLKIQRTERGDSAVYLCASSLAGGQETQYFGPGTRLLVL.

This clone was seen once. This chain uses TRBV15 with TRBJ2-5; no firm D call. V lost 1 base and J 5 bases, leaving 11 bases between the germline ends. Germline V CDR1 and CDR2: LNHNV, YYDKDF (reference sequence). The CDR3 loop spans 14 amino acids. CDR3 nucleotides: TGTGCCACCAGCAGAGCCGGACCGGGCGAGACCCAGTACTTC. It encodes CATSRAGPGETQYF.

The genes are TRBV5-1 and TRBJ1-1; tentative D call: TRBD1 (6 bases). Trimming shortened V by 1 base and J by 3 bases, and 10 bases separated the two germline ends. Germline CDR1 is SGHRS and CDR2 is YFSETQ. The CDR3 contains 14 residues. The CDR3 sequence: CASSLSGDYTEAFF. The CDR3 coding sequence is TGCGCCAGCAGCTTGTCAGGGGACTACACTGAAGCTTTCTTT.

The gene calls are TRBV2 and TRBJ1-2; possibly TRBD1 for D (6 bases). V lost 7 bases, J lost 5 bases, and 23 bases lay in between. This CDR3 has 16 residues. Germline V lookup: CDR1 SNHLY, CDR2 FYNNEI. CDR3 coding DNA: TGTGCCAGCAATCTTCAGACAGGTTCCCTAACTTATGGCTACACCTTC. This encodes CASNLQTGSLTYGYTF.

This clone was detected only once. V gene TRBV11-2 combines with J gene TRBJ2-1; 10 positions agree with TRBD2. Trimming cost V 1 base and J 8 bases; bases outside gene matches: 5. The CDR3 sequence is 15 residues long. Per the germline V gene, CDR1 is SGHAT and CDR2 is FQNNGV. The CDR3 nucleotides are TGTGCCAGCAGCTTAGGTCTAGCGGGGGAGGATGAGCAGTTCTTC. It specifies CASSLGLAGEDEQFF.

This clone was found a few times. The rearrangement uses TRBV5-5 and TRBJ1-3, with a tentative D call TRBD1 (5 bases). This CDR3 contains 15 residues. Germline CDR1 reads SGHKS; CDR2 reads YYEKEE (reference sequence). V was pared by 2 bases and J by 1 base, with 10 bases between. Here the CDR3 reads CASSFGTVSGNTIYF. The DNA for the CDR3 is TGTGCCAGCAGCTTTGGGACGGTGTCTGGAAACACCATATATTTT.